One sample yielded the 5 T cell receptor beta chains listed below, sequenced in a study of OX40 agonist ivuxolimab in advanced cancers. Generated by immunoSEQ multiplex PCR, the TCRdb table keeps only in-frame clones and is missing some. This sample carries 55,000 to 70,000 clones, 65% to 90% of them seen once, and the ten largest clones take about 0.6%. The material was CD4+ or CD8+ T cells sorted from blood, obtained in a trial of the OX40 agonist ivuxolimab. The receptors here all came from an adult with an advanced solid tumor such as melanoma, head and neck, liver or kidney cancer.

The CDR3 reads CASSLDNAEQFF. In DNA, the CDR3 is TGTGCCAGCAGCTTAGATAACGCTGAGCAGTTCTTC. V usage is TRBV11-3 and J usage is TRBJ2-1; D gene ambiguous. V lost 0 bases to trimming and J lost 9 bases, with 6 bases between them. Germline V gene lookup returns CDR1 SGHNT and CDR2 YENEEA. The CDR3 has 12 residues.

V is TRBV9 and J is TRBJ2-7; D may correspond to TRBD1 or TRBD2 (5 bases each). V was trimmed by 4 bases and J by 5 bases, leaving 19 bases between them. Germline assignment: CDR1 SGDLS and CDR2 YYNGEE. This CDR3 region has 15 residues. The CDR3, as DNA: TGTGCCAGCAGCCCTTCCGGGGCAGGGACCCACGAGCAGTACTTC. This gives the protein CASSPSGAGTHEQYF.

This chain links TRBV25-1 with TRBJ1-1; tentative D call: TRBD1 (5 bases). The V end was cut by 6 bases, the J end by 3 bases, with 11 bases between. Germline assignment: CDR1 MGHDK and CDR2 SYGVNS. This CDR3 contains 13 residues. The CDR3 loop is CASSAAGDTEAFF. The CDR3 coding sequence is TGTGCCAGCAGCGCGGCGGGGGACACTGAAGCTTTCTTT.

This clone was found once. J is TRBJ1-2 and V is TRBV28; tentative D call: TRBD1 (5 bases). Germline values: CDR1 MDHEN, CDR2 SYDVKM. Trimming pared 8 bases from V and 7 bases from J, leaving 14 bases between. The CDR3 has 12 amino acids. The CDR3 reads CASLGDGAGYTF. The CDR3 bases are TGTGCCAGCCTCGGGGATGGGGCTGGCTACACCTTC.

This clone was seen more than once but under ten times. V is TRBV4-1 and J is TRBJ1-2; D possibly corresponds to TRBD1 (5 bases). CDR1 is MGHRA, CDR2 YSYEKL, per germline. CDR3 size: 12 residues. V gave up 2 bases and J gave up 8 bases, with 9 bases separating them. This CDR3 reads CASSQQGWGYTF. The CDR3 nucleotides are TGCGCCAGCAGCCAACAGGGTTGGGGCTACACCTTC.